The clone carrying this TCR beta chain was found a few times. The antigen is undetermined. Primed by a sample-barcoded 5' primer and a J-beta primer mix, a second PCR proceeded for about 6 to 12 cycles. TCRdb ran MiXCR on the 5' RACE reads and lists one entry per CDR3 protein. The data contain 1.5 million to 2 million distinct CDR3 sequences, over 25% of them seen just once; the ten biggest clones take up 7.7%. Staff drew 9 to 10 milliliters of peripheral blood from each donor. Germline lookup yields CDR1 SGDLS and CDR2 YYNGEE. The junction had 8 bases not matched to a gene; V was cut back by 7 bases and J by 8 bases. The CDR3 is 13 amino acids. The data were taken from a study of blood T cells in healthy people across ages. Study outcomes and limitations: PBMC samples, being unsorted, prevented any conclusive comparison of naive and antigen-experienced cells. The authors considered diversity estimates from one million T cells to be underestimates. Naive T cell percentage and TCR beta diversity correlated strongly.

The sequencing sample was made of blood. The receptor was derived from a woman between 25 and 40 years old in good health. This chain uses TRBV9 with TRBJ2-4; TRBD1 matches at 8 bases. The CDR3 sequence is CASASGGWDIQYF. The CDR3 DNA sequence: TGTGCCAGCGCCTCAGGGGGCTGGGACATTCAGTACTTC.